This T cell receptor beta chain originates from a study of monozygotic twins with cystic fibrosis. This table comes from immunoSEQ multiplex PCR, and its TCRdb copy is limited to in-frame clones, with some not included. Of tens of thousands of clones in the sample, about 90% were seen once. Study-level points and caveats: In 13 of 16 pairs, V gene usage was closest to the co-twin's. Monozygotic CF twins shared more identical nucleotide clonotypes than unrelated patients.

Comment on this clone: Its antigen is as yet unknown.

This TCR derives from a boy aged 2 to 10 with cystic fibrosis. Material for sequencing was blood.

The CDR3 bases are TGTGCCAGCAGCCTACTCCGGGACTTACAAGAGACCCAGTACTTC. It yields the protein CASSLLRDLQETQYF. The chain uses TRBV11-2 and TRBJ2-5; D might be TRBD2 (6 bases). There are 15 residues in the CDR3. Looked up from germline, CDR1 is SGHAT and CDR2 is FQNNGV. With 5 bases removed from V and 2 bases from J, the gap between germline ends came to 15 bases.